The rows below give T cell receptor beta chains drawn from one sample of a study of T cell changes during pregnancy in multiple sclerosis. The data were produced by immunoSEQ multiplex PCR, yet TCRdb's version contains in-frame clones alone and is incomplete. The data contain some 70,000 clones, 90% to 95% of them singletons. Sequences were derived from CD4+ T cells from peripheral blood mononuclear cells, sampled in the third trimester of pregnancy. The receptors stem from a female donor in good health, enrolled as a control in a pregnancy study. Both conserved end residues are part of each CDR3. The D gene is left open where the match is weak. Size tells how often a clone was seen (once, few, many) or the class of an expanded clone, and some rows leave it out.

v_gene	j_gene	d_gene	abundance	CDR3aa	CDR3nt
TRBV7-2	TRBJ2-7	-	-	CASSLSAELSYEQYF	TGTGCCAGCAGCTTATCAGCGGAGCTTTCCTACGAGCAGTACTTC
TRBV30	TRBJ1-6	-	-	CAWSVRRGFRPLHF	TGTGCCTGGAGTGTACGCAGGGGCTTCAGACCCCTCCACTTT
TRBV5-1	TRBJ2-5	TRBD2	-	CASSGGGHEETQYF	TGCGCCAGCAGCGGCGGGGGTCACGAAGAGACCCAGTACTTC
TRBV11-1	TRBJ2-1	TRBD2	-	CASRWTSGGGEQFF	TGTGCCAGCCGATGGACTAGCGGGGGGGGTGAGCAGTTCTTC
TRBV7-6	TRBJ1-3	-	-	CASSLDALSGNTIYF	TGTGCCAGCAGCTTAGATGCCCTAAGTGGAAACACCATATATTTT
TRBV27	TRBJ1-3	-	-	CASSYSSSGNTIYF	TGTGCCAGCAGTTACTCCTCCTCTGGAAACACCATATATTTT
TRBV7-9	TRBJ1-1	-	-	CASSLQRDTEAFF	TGTGCCAGCAGCTTACAGAGGGACACTGAAGCTTTCTTT
TRBV5-6	TRBJ1-3	-	-	CASRGGARSGNTIYF	TGTGCCAGCAGAGGGGGAGCGAGATCTGGAAACACCATATATTTT
TRBV2	TRBJ1-2	TRBD1	-	CASITGGRGGYTF	TGTGCCAGCATTACAGGGGGCCGTGGGGGCTACACCTTC
TRBV10-1	TRBJ2-7	-	-	CASSEREKAVTSHCEQYF	TGCGCCAGCAGTGAACGTGAGAAGGCAGTCACTAGTCACTGCGAGCAGTACTTC
TRBV7-2	TRBJ1-1	-	-	CASSLEGPGTPFGEAFF	TGTGCCAGCAGCTTAGAAGGCCCCGGGACACCCTTCGGGGAAGCTTTCTTT
TRBV5-1	TRBJ1-4	TRBD1	-	CASSPGGQGGDEKLFF	TGCGCCAGCAGCCCCGGCGGCCAGGGGGGAGATGAAAAACTGTTTTTT
TRBV27	TRBJ1-3	-	-	CASSTGRGGNTIYF	TGTGCCAGCAGTACAGGGAGAGGAGGAAACACCATATATTTT
TRBV19	TRBJ1-4	-	-	CASTSPPTAGEKLFF	TGTGCCAGTACCAGCCCACCTACCGCGGGTGAAAAACTGTTTTTT
TRBV7-3	TRBJ2-5	TRBD1	-	CASSPQTGTVQETQYF	TGTGCCAGCAGCCCTCAGACCGGGACAGTTCAAGAGACCCAGTACTTC
TRBV19	TRBJ1-1	TRBD1	-	CASSMNSGQGETEAFF	TGTGCCAGTAGTATGAATAGCGGACAGGGAGAAACTGAAGCTTTCTTT
TRBV4-2	TRBJ2-3	TRBD2	-	CASSQGLAGGPDTQYF	TGTGCCAGCAGCCAAGGACTAGCGGGGGGGCCGGATACGCAGTATTTT
TRBV5-1	TRBJ2-5	TRBD2	-	CASSPLSGGQETQYF	TGCGCCAGCAGCCCTCTTAGCGGGGGGCAAGAGACCCAGTACTTC
TRBV6-5	TRBJ1-1	-	few	CASSYSRGTEAFF	TGTGCCAGCAGTTACTCCCGGGGGACTGAAGCTTTCTTT
TRBV5-1	TRBJ1-1	-	-	CASSPNLLRGGAEAFF	TGCGCCAGCAGCCCGAACCTACTTCGGGGGGGCGCTGAAGCTTTCTTT
TRBV14	TRBJ1-1	-	once	CASSLGGGTPEAFF	TGTGCCAGCAGCCTGGGGGGAGGAACGCCTGAAGCTTTCTTT
TRBV14	TRBJ1-3	-	-	CASSPQTRSSSGNTIYF	TGTGCCAGCAGCCCGCAGACACGCTCATCCTCTGGAAACACCATATATTTT
TRBV19	TRBJ1-6	TRBD1	-	CASKFRDRGNSPLHF	TGTGCCAGTAAATTTCGGGACAGGGGCAATTCACCCCTCCACTTT
TRBV11-2	TRBJ2-3	TRBD2	once	CASSLGERGYTDTQYF	TGTGCCAGCAGCTTAGGAGAGCGGGGGTACACAGATACGCAGTATTTT
TRBV9	TRBJ2-1	TRBD2	-	CASSVSGGSYNEQFF	TGTGCCAGCAGCGTCTCGGGGGGGTCCTACAATGAGCAGTTCTTC
TRBV7-3	TRBJ2-7	-	once	CASSLTGLPGAYEQYF	TGTGCCAGCAGCTTAACGGGATTGCCGGGGGCCTACGAGCAGTACTTC
TRBV5-6	TRBJ1-5	-	once	CASSRFPQVGNQPQHF	TGTGCCAGCAGCCGCTTCCCACAGGTGGGAAATCAGCCCCAGCATTTT
TRBV7-3	TRBJ1-3	TRBD1	-	CASSSSGQGALGNTIYF	TGTGCCAGCAGCTCGTCGGGACAGGGGGCGCTTGGAAACACCATATATTTT
TRBV5-1	TRBJ1-1	-	-	CASSLDQGYNTEAFF	TGCGCCAGCAGCCTCGACCAGGGTTATAATACTGAAGCTTTCTTT
TRBV6-6	TRBJ1-1	-	-	CASSYTVNTEAFF	TGTGCCAGCAGTTATACAGTGAACACTGAAGCTTTCTTT
TRBV5-1	TRBJ2-1	-	-	CASSMDSSSYNEQFF	TGCGCCAGCAGCATGGACAGCAGCTCCTACAATGAGCAGTTCTTC
TRBV6-4	TRBJ1-2	-	-	CASSVEPGYNYGYTF	TGTGCCAGCAGTGTGGAGCCGGGATATAACTATGGCTACACCTTC
TRBV7-2	TRBJ2-7	TRBD1	-	CASSLWQGAVEQYF	TGTGCCAGCAGCTTATGGCAGGGGGCTGTCGAGCAGTACTTC
TRBV18	TRBJ2-1	TRBD1	-	CASSPDRGFHEQFF	TGTGCCAGCTCACCGGACAGGGGATTTCATGAGCAGTTCTTC
TRBV4-3	TRBJ1-1	-	-	CASSQSDRANTEAFF	TGCGCCAGCAGCCAATCGGACAGAGCGAACACTGAAGCTTTCTTT
TRBV7-7	TRBJ2-3	-	-	CASSLGQRTDTQYF	TGTGCCAGCAGCTTAGGACAACGCACAGATACGCAGTATTTT
TRBV11-3	TRBJ2-7	TRBD1	few	CASSSRDSYEQYF	TGTGCCAGCAGCTCCCGGGACAGCTACGAGCAGTACTTC
TRBV30	TRBJ1-1	TRBD1	-	CAWNEGDRGGTEAFF	TGTGCCTGGAACGAGGGGGACAGGGGCGGCACTGAAGCTTTCTTT
TRBV5-8	TRBJ1-4	-	-	CASSWTGGSATNEKLFF	TGTGCCAGCAGCTGGACGGGGGGTTCTGCAACTAATGAAAAACTGTTTTTT
TRBV15	TRBJ2-3	TRBD2	-	CATSTGASAGGADTQYF	TGTGCCACCAGCACAGGGGCTTCCGCGGGGGGAGCAGATACGCAGTATTTT
TRBV6-1	TRBJ1-5	TRBD1	-	CASSARQGGQPQHF	TGTGCCAGCAGTGCACGACAGGGTGGTCAGCCCCAGCATTTT
TRBV5-4	TRBJ1-6	TRBD1	-	CASSSPGQGRSPLHF	TGTGCCAGCAGCTCCCCGGGACAGGGAAGGTCACCCCTCCACTTT